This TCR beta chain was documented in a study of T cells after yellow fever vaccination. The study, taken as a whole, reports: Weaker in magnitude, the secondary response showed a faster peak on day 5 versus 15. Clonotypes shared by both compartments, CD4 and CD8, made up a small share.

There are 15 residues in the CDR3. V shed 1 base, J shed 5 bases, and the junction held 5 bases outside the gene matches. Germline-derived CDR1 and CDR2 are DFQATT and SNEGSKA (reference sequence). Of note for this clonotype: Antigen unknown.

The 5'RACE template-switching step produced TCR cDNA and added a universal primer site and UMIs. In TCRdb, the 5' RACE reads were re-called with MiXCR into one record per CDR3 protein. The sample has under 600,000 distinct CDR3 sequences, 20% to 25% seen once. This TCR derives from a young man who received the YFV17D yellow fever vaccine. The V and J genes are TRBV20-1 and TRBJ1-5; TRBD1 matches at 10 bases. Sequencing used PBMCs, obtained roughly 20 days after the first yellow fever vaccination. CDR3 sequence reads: CSARADRGYHQPQHF. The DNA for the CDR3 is TGCAGTGCTAGAGCGGACAGGGGGTATCATCAGCCCCAGCATTTT.